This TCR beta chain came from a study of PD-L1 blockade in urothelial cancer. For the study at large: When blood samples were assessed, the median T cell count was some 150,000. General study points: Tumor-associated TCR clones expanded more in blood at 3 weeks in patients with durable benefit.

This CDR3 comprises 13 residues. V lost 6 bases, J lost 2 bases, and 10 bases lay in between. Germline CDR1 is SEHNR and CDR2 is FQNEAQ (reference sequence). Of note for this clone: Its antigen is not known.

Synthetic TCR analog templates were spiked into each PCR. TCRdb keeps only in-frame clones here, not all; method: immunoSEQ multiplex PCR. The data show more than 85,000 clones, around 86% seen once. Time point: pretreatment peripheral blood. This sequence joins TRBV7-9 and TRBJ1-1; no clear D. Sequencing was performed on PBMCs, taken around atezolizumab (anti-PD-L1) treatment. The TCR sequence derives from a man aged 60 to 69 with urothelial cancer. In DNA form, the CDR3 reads TGTGCCAGCAGTTGGGAGGGAAACACTGAAGCTTTCTTT. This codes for CASSWEGNTEAFF.